This T cell receptor beta chain was documented in a study of blood T cell repertoires in COVID-19. Sequencing used immunoSEQ multiplex PCR; TCRdb keeps in-frame clones, though not all of them. The sample has approximately 350,000 clones; roughly 90% are singletons. The source material was peripheral blood. The TCR was taken from a woman aged 70-85 years with COVID-19, enrolled during active disease.

As DNA, the CDR3 is TGTGCCAGCAGTCCGAGCGGGGTCACTTACAATGAGCAGTTCTTC. This gives the protein CASSPSGVTYNEQFF. This rearrangement joins TRBV6-4 to TRBJ2-1; the match to TRBD2 covers 7 bases. CDR1 is MRHNA, CDR2 SNTAGT, per germline. Trimming took 5 bases from V and 4 from J; bases not matched to a gene: 8. This CDR3 spans 15 amino acids.